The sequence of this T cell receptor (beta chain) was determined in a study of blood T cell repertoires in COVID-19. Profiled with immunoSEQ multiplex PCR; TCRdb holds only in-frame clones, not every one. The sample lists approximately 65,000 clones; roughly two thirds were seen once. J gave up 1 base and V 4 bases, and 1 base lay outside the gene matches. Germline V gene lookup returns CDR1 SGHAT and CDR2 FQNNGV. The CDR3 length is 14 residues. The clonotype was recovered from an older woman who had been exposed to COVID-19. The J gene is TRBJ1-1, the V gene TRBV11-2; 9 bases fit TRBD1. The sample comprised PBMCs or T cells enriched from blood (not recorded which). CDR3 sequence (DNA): TGTGCCAGCAGCTCGACAGGGGGGAACACTGAAGCTTTCTTT. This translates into CASSSTGGNTEAFF. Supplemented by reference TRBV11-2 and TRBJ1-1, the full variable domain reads EAGVAQSPRYKIIEKRQSVAFWCNPISGHATLYWYQQILGQGPKLLIQFQNNGVVDDSQLPKDRFSAERLKGVDSTLKIQPAKLEDSAVYLCASSSTGGNTEAFFGQGTRLTVV.